This TCR beta chain stems from a study of OX40 agonist ivuxolimab in advanced cancers. As for the study more broadly: Ivuxolimab was a fully human IgG2 agonistic monoclonal antibody targeting the costimulatory receptor OX40 (CD134). Intravenous ivuxolimab was administered to patients every 2 weeks at six dose levels: 0.01, 0.1, 0.3, 1.5, 3 and 10 mg/kg. Among the roughly 50 dose-escalation patients, about 19 had hepatocellular carcinoma, approximately 15 melanoma, 9 renal cell carcinoma and 9 head and neck cancer. The dose-escalation cohort was about 83% male with a mean age of approximately 60 years, ranging from roughly 23 to 90. Prior anti-PD-1, anti-PD-L1 or anti-CTLA-4 therapy was permitted, and checkpoint inhibitors had been received by roughly two fifths of dose-escalation patients. Partial responses were achieved by three dose-escalation patients, of whom one had hepatocellular carcinoma and two had cutaneous melanoma. The purpose of peripheral TCRbeta sequencing was to test whether ivuxolimab changed TCR sequence diversity and led to clonal T-cell expansion. The paper covers the monotherapy dose-escalation part of the phase I ivuxolimab trial, which included N of about 51 patients.

What the work shows at the level of the full study, not this receptor alone: After ivuxolimab, CD8+ T cells had more expanded clones than CD4+ T cells on average. Which antigens the clonally expanded peripheral T cells were specific for was not determined. Low levels of normalized T-cell clonal expansion were also shown by some nonresponding patients. At doses of 0.1 to 3.0 mg/kg, clonal expansion of both CD4+ and CD8+ blood T cells was observed from baseline to week 6. In the 0.1-3.0 mg/kg groups, partial responders were among the patients with the lowest normalized peripheral clonal expansion, particularly in CD8+ T cells.

For sequencing of the TCRbeta CDR3 region, genomic DNA was extracted from the sorted cells. The immunoSEQ Assay was used for sequencing of TCRbeta CDR3 regions. The table comes from immuneACCESS by way of TCRdb, which keeps in-frame sequences with V and J called. Part of the clones is missing from these tables; in studies checked, under half for an unresolved V gene and the rest for unknown reasons. The sample has about 54,000 clones on record, more than 80% of them singletons. The biggest ten clones account for 0.7% to 0.8% of the sample. As to this clone: It lacks a known antigen. No per-base quality is available; no much larger clone lies one base away.

CDR1 and CDR2 are read off the germline V gene (reference sequence) as SEHNR and FQNEAQ. From cysteine to phenylalanine, the CDR3 is 17 amino acids long. The entry retains the CDR3 DNA only, 51 bases that are in frame from base 1. Trimming accounts for 1 base at V and 3 bases at J, while the number of junction bases matched to no gene is 7. Patients with a history of autoimmune disease or receiving systemic immunosuppression were excluded from the trial. Peripheral blood for TCR sequencing was collected from all dose cohorts at baseline, on cycle 4 day 1, and on cycle 7 day 1. Samples were obtained from an open-label, multicenter, first-in-human phase I dose-escalation trial of ivuxolimab. Adults with locally advanced or metastatic head and neck squamous cell, hepatocellular, melanoma or renal cell carcinoma were enrolled in the trial. Before TCR sequencing, CD4+ T cells and CD8+ T cells from peripheral blood were sorted into separate populations.

The sequenced sample was CD4+ or CD8+ T cells sorted from blood, obtained in a trial of the OX40 agonist ivuxolimab. The clonotype originates from an adult with an advanced solid tumor such as melanoma, head and neck, liver or kidney cancer. The receptor chain draws on TRBV7-9 and TRBJ2-3, with 10 middle bases fitting TRBD1. The CDR3 amino acid sequence is: CASSLGVTGGRTDTQYF. In nucleotide form, the sequence is TGTGCCAGCAGCTTAGGGGTGACAGGGGGCAGAACAGATACGCAGTATTTT. The reference TRBV7-9 and TRBJ2-3 proteins fill in what lies around the CDR3, so the full variable domain reads DTGVSQNPRHKITKRGQNVTFRCDPISEHNRLYWYRQTLGQGPEFLTYFQNEAQLEKSRLLSDRFSAERPKGSFSTLEIQRTEQGDSAMYLCASSLGVTGGRTDTQYFGPGTRLTVL.